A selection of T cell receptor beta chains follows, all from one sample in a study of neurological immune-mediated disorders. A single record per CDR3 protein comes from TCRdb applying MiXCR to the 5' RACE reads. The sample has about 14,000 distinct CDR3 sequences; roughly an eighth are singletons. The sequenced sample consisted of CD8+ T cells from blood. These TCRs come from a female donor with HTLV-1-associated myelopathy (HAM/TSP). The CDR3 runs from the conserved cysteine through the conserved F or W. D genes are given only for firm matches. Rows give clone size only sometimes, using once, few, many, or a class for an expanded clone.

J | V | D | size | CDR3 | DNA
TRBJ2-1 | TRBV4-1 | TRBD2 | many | CASSQVPGTSYEQFF | TGCGCCAGCAGCCAAGTGCCCGGGACTAGCTATGAGCAGTTCTTC
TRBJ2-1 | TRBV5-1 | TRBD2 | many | CASSLSGGSSYNEQFF | TGCGCCAGCAGCTTGTCGGGCGGGAGCTCCTACAATGAGCAGTTCTTC
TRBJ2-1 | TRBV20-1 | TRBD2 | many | CSAPALAGDYNEQFF | TGCAGTGCTCCCGCCCTAGCGGGAGATTACAATGAGCAGTTCTTC
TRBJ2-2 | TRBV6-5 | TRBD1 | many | CASRTGTGNTGELFF | TGTGCCAGCAGAACCGGGACAGGGAACACCGGGGAGCTGTTTTTT
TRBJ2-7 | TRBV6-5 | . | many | CASSPSGGDYEQYF | TGTGCCAGCAGCCCCTCGGGCGGAGACTACGAGCAGTACTTC
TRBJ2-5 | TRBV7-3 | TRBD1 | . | CASSLGTGCLGKTQYF | TGTGCCAGCAGCTTAGGGACAGGGTGCCTGGGAAAGACCCAGTACTTC
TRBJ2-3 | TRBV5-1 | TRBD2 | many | CASIAGGSDTQYF | TGCGCCAGCATAGCGGGGGGGAGTGATACGCAGTATTTT
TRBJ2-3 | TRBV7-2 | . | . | CASSLWETGTDTQYF | TGTGCCAGCAGCTTGTGGGAGACCGGCACAGATACGCAGTATTTT
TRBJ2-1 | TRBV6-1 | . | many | CASSEDAWNTIGYNEQFF | TGTGCCAGCAGTGAAGATGCTTGGAACACCATAGGGTACAATGAGCAGTTCTTC
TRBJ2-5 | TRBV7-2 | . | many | CASSVNLIETQYF | TGTGCCAGCAGCGTCAACCTTATCGAGACCCAGTACTTC
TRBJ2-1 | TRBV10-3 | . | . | CAITAADFTDTQFF | TGTGCCATCACCGCAGCAGACTTCACAGATACGCAGTTCTTC
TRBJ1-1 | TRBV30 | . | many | CAWTPAASTEAFF | TGTGCCTGGACCCCCGCGGCGTCCACTGAAGCTTTCTTT
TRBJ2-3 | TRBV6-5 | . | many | CASSDGWGTDTQYF | TGTGCCAGCAGTGATGGGTGGGGCACAGATACGCAGTATTTT
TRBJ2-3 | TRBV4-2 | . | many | CASSQGREGRATDTQYF | TGTGCCAGCAGCCAAGGAAGAGAAGGTAGAGCCACAGATACGCAGTATTTT
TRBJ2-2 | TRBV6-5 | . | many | CASSYWGAGTGELFF | TGTGCCAGCAGTTACTGGGGGGCTGGGACCGGGGAGCTGTTTTTT
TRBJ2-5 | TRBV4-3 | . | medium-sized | CASSQGESPGETQYF | TGCGCCAGCAGCCAAGGAGAATCCCCGGGAGAGACCCAGTACTTC
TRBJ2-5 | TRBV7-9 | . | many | CATGGSGEETQYF | TGTGCCACCGGAGGTAGCGGTGAAGAGACCCAGTACTTC
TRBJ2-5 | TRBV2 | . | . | CASSVLVTYRETQYF | TGTGCCAGCAGTGTTCTAGTGACTTACCGGGAGACCCAGTACTTC
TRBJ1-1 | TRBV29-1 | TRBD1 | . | CSIAKNRGRGSEDFF | TGCAGCATCGCCAAGAACAGGGGCAGAGGCTCTGAAGATTTCTTT
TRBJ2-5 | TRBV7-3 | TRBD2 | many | CASSLLAGGLETQYF | TGTGCCAGCAGCTTATTAGCGGGGGGGCTAGAGACCCAGTACTTC
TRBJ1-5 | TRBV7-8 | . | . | CASSLSRLPWYQPQHF | TGTGCCAGTAGCTTGTCGCGACTGCCGTGGTATCAGCCCCAGCATTTT
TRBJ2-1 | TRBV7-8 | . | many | CASSLGYGSSYNEQFF | TGTGCCAGCAGCTTAGGTTACGGGAGCTCCTACAATGAGCAGTTCTTC
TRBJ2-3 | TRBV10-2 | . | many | CASSEITGSVSTDTQYF | TGCGCCAGCAGTGAAATAACGGGGAGTGTTAGCACAGATACGCAGTATTTT
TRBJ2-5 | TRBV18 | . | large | CASSPDRQRETQYF | TGTGCCAGCTCACCAGACAGGCAAAGAGAGACCCAGTACTTC
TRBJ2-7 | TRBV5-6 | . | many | CASSFWITAYEQYF | TGTGCCAGCAGCTTCTGGATTACGGCCTACGAGCAGTACTTC
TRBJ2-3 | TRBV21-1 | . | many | CASPKEGRATDTQYF | TGTGCCAGTCCAAAGGAGGGGAGGGCCACAGATACGCAGTATTTT
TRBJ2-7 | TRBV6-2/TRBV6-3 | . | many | CASTVGTWEQYF | TGTGCCAGCACCGTGGGAACATGGGAGCAGTACTTC
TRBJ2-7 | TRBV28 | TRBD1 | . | CVSSPRQGTYEQYF | TGTGTCAGCAGTCCTAGACAGGGAACCTACGAGCAGTACTTC
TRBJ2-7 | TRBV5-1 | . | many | CASSFLDYEQYF | TGCGCCAGCAGCTTTCTTGACTACGAGCAGTACTTC
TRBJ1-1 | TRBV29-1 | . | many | CSVEPPDIWMGAFF | TGCAGCGTAGAACCTCCGGACATCTGGATGGGGGCTTTCTTT
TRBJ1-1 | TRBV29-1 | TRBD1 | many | CSVEDQEADRGAFF | TGCAGCGTTGAAGATCAGGAAGCAGACAGGGGAGCTTTCTTT
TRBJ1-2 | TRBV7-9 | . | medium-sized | CASSLARGRSDYGYTF | TGTGCCAGCAGCTTAGCTAGAGGGAGATCTGACTATGGCTACACCTTC
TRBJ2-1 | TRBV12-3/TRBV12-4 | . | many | CASSLVGPGFNEQFF | TGTGCCAGCAGTTTAGTGGGACCGGGTTTCAATGAGCAGTTCTTC
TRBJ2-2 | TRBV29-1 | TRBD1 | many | CSGGQGNTGELFF | TGCAGCGGAGGACAGGGTAACACCGGGGAGCTGTTTTTT
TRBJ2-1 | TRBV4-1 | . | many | CASSQGNFNEQFF | TGCGCCAGCAGCCAAGGTAACTTCAATGAGCAGTTCTTC
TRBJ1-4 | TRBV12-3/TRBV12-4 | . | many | CASSLTSHNEKLFF | TGTGCCAGCAGCTTGACAAGTCATAATGAAAAACTGTTTTTT
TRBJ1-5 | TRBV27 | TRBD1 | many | CASKPTGTGYVSNQPQHF | TGTGCCAGCAAACCGACCGGGACAGGATATGTTAGCAATCAGCCCCAGCATTTT
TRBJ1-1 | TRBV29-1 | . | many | CSVEDVALEDEAFF | TGCAGCGTTGAAGATGTGGCCTTGGAAGATGAAGCTTTCTTT
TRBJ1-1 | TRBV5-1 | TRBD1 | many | CASSFGQGAANTEAFF | TGCGCCAGCAGCTTTGGACAGGGGGCAGCGAACACTGAAGCTTTCTTT
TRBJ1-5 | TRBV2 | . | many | CASSVYRDSNQPQHF | TGTGCCAGCAGTGTTTATCGGGATAGCAATCAGCCCCAGCATTTT
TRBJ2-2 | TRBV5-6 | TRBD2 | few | CASSYPSGRVTGELFF | TGTGCCAGCAGCTACCCTAGCGGGAGGGTAACCGGGGAGCTGTTTTTT
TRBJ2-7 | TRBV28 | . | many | CASSFRAGQGGIYEQYF | TGTGCCAGCAGTTTTAGGGCAGGGCAAGGGGGAATTTACGAGCAGTACTTC
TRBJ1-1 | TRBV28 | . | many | CASREQGNTEAFF | TGTGCCAGCAGGGAACAGGGGAACACTGAAGCTTTCTTT